One sample yielded the 8 T cell receptor beta chains listed below, sequenced in a study of shared clonotypes between healthy human individuals. Clones were sequenced by immunoSEQ multiplex PCR, and TCRdb holds only the in-frame ones, with some missing. The sample contains some 450,000 clones, 77% of which appear only once. The sample was PBMCs. These receptors all come from a woman in her forties in good health. Some clones in this sample may be carry-over from other donors' samples.

This clone was counted a few times. One base away lies a much larger clone, so this may be a sequencing read error. The V call is TRBV19, the J call TRBJ1-1; D not certain. This CDR3 is built from 13 residues. From germline, CDR1 is LNHDA and CDR2 SQIVND (reference sequence). The ends were cut back, 4 bases at V and 4 bases at J, with 10 bases in the middle. The CDR3 region has the DNA TGTGCCAGTAGTACCACTGTGAGCACTGAAGCTTTCTTT. It codes for CASSTTVSTEAFF.

The J gene is TRBJ2-1, the V gene TRBV5-5, with no clear D. Trimming removed 2 bases from V and 5 bases from J, with 11 bases in between. Germline-derived CDR1 and CDR2 are SGHKS and YYEKEE (reference sequence). CDR3 length equals 14 residues. The chain's CDR3 is CASSLDFRDNEQFF. The CDR3, as DNA: TGTGCCAGCAGCTTAGACTTTAGGGACAATGAGCAGTTCTTC.

The table lists this clone with a count of one. The DNA of the CDR3 is TGTGCCTGGAGTCGGGTAGGTTCCGAGCAGTACTTC. Translation: CAWSRVGSEQYF. The chain is built from TRBV30 and TRBJ2-7; D not certain. Germline V CDR1 and CDR2: GTSNPN, SVGIG (reference sequence). V was cut by 2 bases and J by 6 bases, with 11 bases left in between. The CDR3 spans 12 residues.

This clone has a single count. The V gene is TRBV7-6, the J gene TRBJ2-3; D uncertain. CDR1 and CDR2 (germline): SGHVS, FNYEAQ. CDR3 length: 14 residues. V gave up 2 bases and J gave up 2 bases, with 8 bases separating them. Written as DNA, the CDR3 is TGTGCCAGCAGCTTATTACAGAACACAGATACGCAGTATTTT. It yields the protein CASSLLQNTDTQYF.

Concerning this clone: This is likely an artifact of a read error, given a far larger clone one base away. The rearrangement links TRBV30 to TRBJ2-1; D is unresolved. This CDR3 has 12 amino acids. Germline CDR1 GTSNPN, CDR2 SVGIG (reference sequence). In nucleotides, the CDR3 is TGTGCCTGGAGTGACACGAGCCCTGAGCAGCTCTTC. Its translation: CAWSDTSPEQLF.

The chain recombines TRBV28 with TRBJ2-7, with 11 nucleotides matching TRBD2. Germline values: CDR1 MDHEN, CDR2 SYDVKM. V dropped 5 bases and J dropped 2; count of bases not matched to a gene: 5. The CDR3 spans 15 residues. The CDR3 region is CASSITSGSPYEQYF. CDR3 sequence (DNA): TGTGCCAGCAGTATAACTAGCGGGAGTCCCTACGAGCAGTACTTC.

Only one count was recorded for this clone. Other DNA sequences in this sample translate to the same CDR3. The V call is TRBV6-5, the J call TRBJ2-5, with 15 bases identical to TRBD2. The CDR3 has 16 amino acids. The germline V gene has CDR1 MNHEY and CDR2 SVGAGI. Trimming at V came to 0 bases and at J to 4 bases, leaving 0 bases not matched to a gene. In DNA form, the CDR3 reads TGTGCCAGCAGTTACTCGGGACTAGCGGGAGGAGAGACCCAGTACTTC. Translation: CASSYSGLAGGETQYF.

The chain recombines TRBV30 with TRBJ2-2, with D perhaps TRBD2 (6 bases). CDR1 GTSNPN and CDR2 SVGIG come from the germline V gene (reference sequence). This CDR3 is built from 14 residues. V shed 4 bases and J shed 7 bases, with 16 bases lying between them. In DNA form, the CDR3 reads TGTGCCTGGACCCCGGGACTGGCGGGCGGGGAGCTGTTTTTT. This gives the protein CAWTPGLAGGELFF.